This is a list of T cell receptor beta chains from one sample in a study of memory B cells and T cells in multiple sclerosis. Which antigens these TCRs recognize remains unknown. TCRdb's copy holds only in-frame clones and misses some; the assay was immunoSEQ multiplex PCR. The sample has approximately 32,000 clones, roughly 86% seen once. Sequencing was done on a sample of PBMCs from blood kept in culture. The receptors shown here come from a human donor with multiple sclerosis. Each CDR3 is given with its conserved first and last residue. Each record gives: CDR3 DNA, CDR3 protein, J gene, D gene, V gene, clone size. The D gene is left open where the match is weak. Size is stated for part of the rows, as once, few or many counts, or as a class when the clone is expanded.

CDR3 DNA: TGTGCCAGCAGTTACTCTAGGGCTCTGAACACTGAAGCTTTCTTT
CDR3 protein: CASSYSRALNTEAFF
J gene: TRBJ1-1
D gene: NA
V gene: TRBV6-5
clone size: NA

CDR3 DNA: TGTGCCAGCAGTGAATATACTAGGGTCGAGCAGTACTTC
CDR3 protein: CASSEYTRVEQYF
J gene: TRBJ2-7
D gene: NA
V gene: TRBV25-1
clone size: NA

CDR3 DNA: TGCAGTGCCTCCTACAATGAGCAGTTCTTC
CDR3 protein: CSASYNEQFF
J gene: TRBJ2-1
D gene: NA
V gene: TRBV20-1
clone size: NA

CDR3 DNA: TGCGCCAGGTCGCCGGACCAGTTAAACAGCAGGCCTCCTTACTACGAGCAGTACTTC
CDR3 protein: CARSPDQLNSRPPYYEQYF
J gene: TRBJ2-7
D gene: NA
V gene: TRBV23-1
clone size: few

CDR3 DNA: TGTGCCAGCAGCTTAGCGACTAGCGGAGCGAACACCGGGGAGCTGTTTTTT
CDR3 protein: CASSLATSGANTGELFF
J gene: TRBJ2-2
D gene: TRBD2
V gene: TRBV7-6
clone size: NA

CDR3 DNA: TGCGCCAGCAGCTTACTAGCGGGAGTTTCCAATGAGCAGTTCTTC
CDR3 protein: CASSLLAGVSNEQFF
J gene: TRBJ2-1
D gene: TRBD2
V gene: TRBV5-1
clone size: NA

CDR3 DNA: TGTGCCAGCAGCCCACAGTCAACTAATGAAAAACTGTTTTTT
CDR3 protein: CASSPQSTNEKLFF
J gene: TRBJ1-4
D gene: NA
V gene: TRBV6-1
clone size: NA

CDR3 DNA: TGTGCCAGCAGCCAAAATATCGCCGGGACTAGCGGGAGGTCGAATGAGCAGTTCTTC
CDR3 protein: CASSQNIAGTSGRSNEQFF
J gene: TRBJ2-1
D gene: TRBD2
V gene: TRBV4-2
clone size: NA

CDR3 DNA: TGTGCCAGCAGTCCCACCGGGACTAGCGCTTCCTACGAGCAGTACTTC
CDR3 protein: CASSPTGTSASYEQYF
J gene: TRBJ2-7
D gene: TRBD2
V gene: TRBV28
clone size: NA

CDR3 DNA: TGCGCCAGCAGCTTGAGACAGGGGCCCGGGGAGCTGTTTTTT
CDR3 protein: CASSLRQGPGELFF
J gene: TRBJ2-2
D gene: TRBD1
V gene: TRBV5-1
clone size: NA

CDR3 DNA: TGTGCCAGCAGAGCCGACACGGATCAGCCCCAGCATTTT
CDR3 protein: CASRADTDQPQHF
J gene: TRBJ1-5
D gene: NA
V gene: TRBV2
clone size: NA

CDR3 DNA: TGTGCCAGCAGTGGACTAGCGGGGGAGTTCAATGAGCAGTTCTTC
CDR3 protein: CASSGLAGEFNEQFF
J gene: TRBJ2-1
D gene: TRBD2
V gene: TRBV6-6
clone size: NA

CDR3 DNA: TGTGCCAGCAGCGCGGCGTGTCACGAAGGACAAAGTCGGGCCAACGTCCTGACTTTC
CDR3 protein: CASSAACHEGQSRANVLTF
J gene: TRBJ2-6
D gene: NA
V gene: TRBV7-1
clone size: NA

CDR3 DNA: TGTGCCAGCAGACCCGGACAGGGGCTAGGAGCCAAAAACATTCAGTACTTC
CDR3 protein: CASRPGQGLGAKNIQYF
J gene: TRBJ2-4
D gene: TRBD1
V gene: TRBV2
clone size: NA

CDR3 DNA: TGTGCCAGCAGTGAGGGGACAGTCGGAAACACCATATATTTT
CDR3 protein: CASSEGTVGNTIYF
J gene: TRBJ1-3
D gene: TRBD1
V gene: TRBV2
clone size: NA

CDR3 DNA: TGTGCCAGCAGCTCGAGGGATGGGTCTGGAAACACCATATATTTT
CDR3 protein: CASSSRDGSGNTIYF
J gene: TRBJ1-3
D gene: NA
V gene: TRBV11-3
clone size: NA

CDR3 DNA: TGTGCCAGCAGTGCGGACTTACCCCGCACAGATACGCAGTATTTT
CDR3 protein: CASSADLPRTDTQYF
J gene: TRBJ2-3
D gene: NA
V gene: TRBV2
clone size: NA

CDR3 DNA: TGTGCCAGCAGCTTAGATGGGGTATCTAATGAAAAACTGTTTTTT
CDR3 protein: CASSLDGVSNEKLFF
J gene: TRBJ1-4
D gene: NA
V gene: TRBV7-2
clone size: few

CDR3 DNA: TGTGCCAGCAGCTACAGGGGGCTTGAGAACGAGCAGTACTTC
CDR3 protein: CASSYRGLENEQYF
J gene: TRBJ2-7
D gene: TRBD1
V gene: TRBV28
clone size: NA

CDR3 DNA: TGTGCCAGCAGCTACCGGACAGGGGCCGCTGAAGCTTTCTTT
CDR3 protein: CASSYRTGAAEAFF
J gene: TRBJ1-1
D gene: TRBD1
V gene: TRBV7-8
clone size: NA

CDR3 DNA: TGTGCCAGCAGCTTAGCAAACAGCTATGGCTACACCTTC
CDR3 protein: CASSLANSYGYTF
J gene: TRBJ1-2
D gene: NA
V gene: TRBV7-2
clone size: NA

CDR3 DNA: TGTGCCAGTAGTATAGAGGGCAGCCATCAGCCCCAGCATTTT
CDR3 protein: CASSIEGSHQPQHF
J gene: TRBJ1-5
D gene: NA
V gene: TRBV19
clone size: NA

CDR3 DNA: TGCGCCAGCAGCTTGTTATTGGGTGGGGGGGAAGCTTTCTTT
CDR3 protein: CASSLLLGGGEAFF
J gene: TRBJ1-1
D gene: NA
V gene: TRBV5-1
clone size: NA

CDR3 DNA: TGTGCCAGCAGCTTAGGTAGAGGGGGAAATCAGCCCCAGCATTTT
CDR3 protein: CASSLGRGGNQPQHF
J gene: TRBJ1-5
D gene: NA
V gene: TRBV11-2
clone size: NA

CDR3 DNA: TGCGCCAGCAGCTTGGGTCGGTTCAACACAGATACGCAGTATTTT
CDR3 protein: CASSLGRFNTDTQYF
J gene: TRBJ2-3
D gene: NA
V gene: TRBV5-1
clone size: NA

CDR3 DNA: TGTGCCAGCAGGCGATCCGACGCAGCCAGCTACGAGCAGTACTTC
CDR3 protein: CASRRSDAASYEQYF
J gene: TRBJ2-7
D gene: NA
V gene: TRBV2
clone size: NA

CDR3 DNA: TGCGCCAGCAGTGAGTCGAGGGGGGGAGGTGAAAAACTGTTTTTT
CDR3 protein: CASSESRGGGEKLFF
J gene: TRBJ1-4
D gene: NA
V gene: TRBV10-1
clone size: NA

CDR3 DNA: TGTGCCAGCGACTTGAACACTGAAGCTTTCTTT
CDR3 protein: CASDLNTEAFF
J gene: TRBJ1-1
D gene: NA
V gene: TRBV6-1
clone size: NA

CDR3 DNA: TGCGCCAGCAGCCAAGGGTCGTGGGGGTTGGACACTGAAGCTTTCTTT
CDR3 protein: CASSQGSWGLDTEAFF
J gene: TRBJ1-1
D gene: NA
V gene: TRBV4-1
clone size: NA

CDR3 DNA: TGTGCCAGCAGCTCCTCAGGGGGGCCCTCCTACGGGCAGTACTTC
CDR3 protein: CASSSSGGPSYGQYF
J gene: TRBJ2-7
D gene: NA
V gene: TRBV13
clone size: NA

CDR3 DNA: TGTGCCAGCAGCTTAAGTTCAGGGAATTATGGCTACACCTTC
CDR3 protein: CASSLSSGNYGYTF
J gene: TRBJ1-2
D gene: NA
V gene: TRBV7-9
clone size: once

CDR3 DNA: TGTGCCAGCAGCGCAGTGTCGCGAGGTATCAACACCGGGGAGCTGTTTTTT
CDR3 protein: CASSAVSRGINTGELFF
J gene: TRBJ2-2
D gene: NA
V gene: TRBV4-2
clone size: NA

CDR3 DNA: TGTGCCAGCAGTTTAGAGCTTACTACGAAGCAGTACTTC
CDR3 protein: CASSLELTTKQYF
J gene: TRBJ2-7
D gene: NA
V gene: TRBV27
clone size: NA

CDR3 DNA: TGTGCCAGCTCACCGAAAGCCTCGAACACCGGGGAGCTGTTTTTT
CDR3 protein: CASSPKASNTGELFF
J gene: TRBJ2-2
D gene: NA
V gene: TRBV18
clone size: NA

CDR3 DNA: TGTGCCAGCAGCTTACAGGGAACTAATGAAAAACTGTTTTTT
CDR3 protein: CASSLQGTNEKLFF
J gene: TRBJ1-4
D gene: NA
V gene: TRBV7-9
clone size: few

CDR3 DNA: TGTGCCAGCAGTTACCAGGGACAGGGTTCCTACGAGCAGTACTTC
CDR3 protein: CASSYQGQGSYEQYF
J gene: TRBJ2-7
D gene: TRBD1
V gene: TRBV6-5
clone size: few

CDR3 DNA: TGTGCCAGCAGACAAAGGATAACTGAAGCTTTCTTT
CDR3 protein: CASRQRITEAFF
J gene: TRBJ1-1
D gene: NA
V gene: TRBV6-1
clone size: NA

CDR3 DNA: TGTGCCAGCTCAAGACGATCGGGACAGGTTAATTCACCCCTCCACTTT
CDR3 protein: CASSRRSGQVNSPLHF
J gene: TRBJ1-6
D gene: TRBD1
V gene: TRBV19
clone size: NA

CDR3 DNA: TGTGCCAGCAGCCCCCCCGTGGCTAACTATGGCTACACCTTC
CDR3 protein: CASSPPVANYGYTF
J gene: TRBJ1-2
D gene: NA
V gene: TRBV11-2
clone size: NA

CDR3 DNA: TGTGCCAGCAACAACAGGTCGAGCTCTGGAAACACCATATATTTT
CDR3 protein: CASNNRSSSGNTIYF
J gene: TRBJ1-3
D gene: NA
V gene: TRBV7-9
clone size: NA